Presented here are 32 T cell receptor beta chains from one specimen sequenced in a study of T cells expressing NK-cell markers. TCRdb reprocessed the 5' RACE reads and stores each CDR3 protein as one record, lacking DNA. The specimen's table records about 370,000 distinct CDR3 sequences. Sequenced sample: blood T cells: a sorted CD56 or NKG2C T cell subset, CD4+ or CD8+ T cells, or bulk PBMC T cells (not recorded which). The receptors stem from a woman aged 45-65 years in good health.

The chain recombines TRBV29-1 with TRBJ2-1; TCRdb picks TRBD1, but there is no DNA to check that call. The CDR3 is 14 residues long. Looked up from germline, CDR1 is SQVTM and CDR2 is ANQGSEA. The CDR3 region is CSVAGTDSYNEQFF.

The chain recombines TRBV6-4 with TRBJ2-3. The CDR3 has 16 amino acids. Per germline, CDR1 MRHNA and CDR2 SNTAGT. CDR3 residues: CASSDSGTSGTDTQYF.

The V and J genes are TRBV12-3 or TRBV12-4 and TRBJ2-7. The CDR3 runs 14 residues. The CDR3 region is CASSLLESSYEQYF.

V is TRBV14 and J is TRBJ2-1; TCRdb lists TRBD2, though no DNA is available to test this call. The CDR3 loop spans 19 amino acids. Germline lookup yields CDR1 SGHDN and CDR2 FVKESK. Here the CDR3 reads CASSPTGTSGVTFYNEQFF.

The chain recombines TRBV12-5 with TRBJ2-1. The CDR3 runs to 15 residues. Germline lookup yields CDR1 LGHNT and CDR2 FRNRAP. CDR3 amino acids: CASGLVSVPNNEQFF.

This sequence joins TRBV7-9 and TRBJ1-6; no DNA is available, so the TRBD1 call from TCRdb remains unchecked. The CDR3 is made up of 16 amino acids. Germline V gene sequence: CDR1 SEHNR, CDR2 FQNEAQ (reference sequence). The CDR3 sequence is CASSSEGPANNSPLHF.

The chain uses TRBV20-1 and TRBJ1-1; as DNA is missing, the TRBD1 call by TCRdb cannot be tested. The CDR3 covers 12 residues. CDR1 and CDR2 from the germline V gene are DFQATT and SNEGSKA (reference sequence). The CDR3 sequence: CRGQGMNTEAFF.

The rearrangement uses TRBV5-6 and TRBJ2-4; lacking DNA, the TRBD2 call made by TCRdb goes unchecked. CDR3 length: 20 residues. CDR1 and CDR2 from the germline V gene are SGHDT and YYEEEE. The CDR3 loop reads CASTPNRLAGGRAAKNIQYF.

This chain joins TRBV6-1 and TRBJ1-5; the D call of TRBD1 rests on TCRdb alone, since no DNA is present to check it. Germline values: CDR1 MNHNS, CDR2 SASEGT. CDR3 length: 16 residues. The chain's CDR3 is CASSEPGGARNQPQHF.

The V call is TRBV5-1, the J call TRBJ2-5; TCRdb selects TRBD1, and the lack of DNA leaves this call unchecked. CDR3 size: 16 residues. Germline V gene lookup returns CDR1 SGHRS and CDR2 YFSETQ. The CDR3 sequence is CASSRRLTGSQETQYF.

The chain carries TRBV20-1 and TRBJ2-6; TCRdb outputs TRBD1, but without DNA this stays unchecked. The CDR3 loop spans 16 amino acids. In germline, CDR1 is DFQATT, CDR2 SNEGSKA (reference sequence). CDR3 loop: CSAMTGAPGGANVLTF.

The chain employs TRBV4-2 and TRBJ2-5; lacking DNA, the TRBD2 call made by TCRdb goes unchecked. Germline CDR1 and CDR2: LGHNA and YNFKEQ. CDR3 length equals 16 residues. The CDR3 reads CASSRTSGTLTETQYF.

The chain combines TRBV12-5 with TRBJ1-1; TCRdb gives TRBD1 as the D gene, but with no DNA this cannot be confirmed. The CDR3 is 13 amino acids. Germline CDR1 LGHNT, CDR2 FRNRAP. The CDR3 region is CASGETGYTEAFF. The variable domain in full, completed from reference TRBV12-5 and TRBJ1-1, reads DARVTQTPRHKVTEMGQEVTMRCQPILGHNTVFWYRQTMMQGLELLAYFRNRAPLDDSGMPKDRFSAEMPDATLATLKIQPSEPRDSAVYFCASGETGYTEAFFGQGTRLTVV.

The rearrangement links TRBV7-9 to TRBJ2-1; no DNA is available, so the TRBD2 call from TCRdb remains unchecked. Germline values: CDR1 SEHNR, CDR2 FQNEAQ (reference sequence). This CDR3 is built from 18 residues. The CDR3 reads CATPVGLAGGFSYNEQFF.

The chain carries TRBV6-2 or TRBV6-3 and TRBJ2-7; without DNA, the TCRdb call of TRBD1 cannot be checked. The germline CDR1 and CDR2 sequences are MNHEY and SVGEGT. This CDR3 has 15 amino acids. CDR3 sequence: CATYEGQASSNEQYF.

The V gene is TRBV5-1, the J gene TRBJ1-4; TCRdb's D gene call, TRBD1, goes unchecked for lack of DNA. Germline CDR1 reads SGHRS; CDR2 reads YFSETQ. CDR3 size: 18 residues. The CDR3 reads CASSSPALRTGLMKNCFF.

This chain links TRBV15 with TRBJ1-5; TCRdb reports TRBD1, a call that lacks DNA to check it against. CDR1 is LNHNV, CDR2 YYDKDF, per germline (reference sequence). The CDR3 runs to 12 residues. The CDR3 loop reads CATSSRGQPQHF. Full variable domain (remainder filled in from reference TRBV15 and TRBJ1-5): DAMVIQNPRYQVTQFGKPVTLSCSQTLNHNVMYWYQQKSSQAPKLLFHYYDKDFNNEADTPDNFQSRRPNTSFCFLDIRSPGLGDTAMYLCATSSRGQPQHFGDGTRLSIL.

The chain uses TRBV20-1 and TRBJ2-3; TCRdb designates TRBD2, a call that cannot be tested without DNA. The CDR3 has 14 residues. The germline V gene has CDR1 DFQATT and CDR2 SNEGSKA (reference sequence). The CDR3: CSASVGRGTDTQYF.

The chain links TRBV2 to TRBJ2-5; there is no DNA to check the TCRdb D call of TRBD2. This CDR3 contains 17 residues. Germline lookup yields CDR1 SNHLY and CDR2 FYNNEI. CDR3: CASTSRGPGLVRETQYF.

The CDR3 protein is CASSSDRPPLGETQYF. This sequence joins TRBV7-7 and TRBJ2-5; the D gene TCRdb calls, TRBD1, cannot be checked with no DNA. The germline CDR1 and CDR2 sequences are SSHAT and FNYEAQ (reference sequence). The CDR3 extends over 16 amino acids.

The V and J genes are TRBV24-1 and TRBJ2-1; TCRdb's D call, TRBD1, is unchecked because there is no DNA. From germline, CDR1 is KGHDR and CDR2 SFDVKD. CDR3 size: 18 residues. The CDR3 here is CATSARILREEDTNEQFF.

The chain uses TRBV5-1 and TRBJ2-1; TCRdb outputs TRBD1, but without DNA this stays unchecked. The CDR3 is made up of 16 amino acids. The V gene's germline CDR1 is SGHRS and CDR2 YFSETQ. CDR3 loop: CASSTGRVGTYNEQFF.

The chain carries TRBV15 and TRBJ2-3; TCRdb calls TRBD1, which cannot be checked without DNA. Germline loops: CDR1 LNHNV, CDR2 YYDKDF (reference sequence). The CDR3 has 17 residues. The CDR3: CATSREGTTGPTDTQYF.

J is TRBJ1-1 and V is TRBV4-1; the D call from TCRdb, TRBD1, cannot be confirmed without DNA. CDR1 and CDR2 (germline): MGHRA, YSYEKL. The CDR3 runs to 13 residues. The CDR3 reads CASSQAGAGKSFF.

This rearrangement joins TRBV10-1 to TRBJ2-3; TCRdb gives TRBD2 as the D gene, but with no DNA this cannot be confirmed. This CDR3 is built from 14 residues. Germline CDR1 reads WNHNN; CDR2 reads SYGVQD (reference sequence). The CDR3 is CASASPRSSDTQYF.

This rearrangement joins TRBV18 to TRBJ1-5; TCRdb designates TRBD1, a call that cannot be tested without DNA. The CDR3 is 15 amino acids. From germline, CDR1 is KGHSH and CDR2 LQKENI. This chain's CDR3 is CASSPGQGGNQPQHF.

The chain recombines TRBV5-1 with TRBJ1-5. The CDR3 runs 16 residues. The V gene's germline CDR1 is SGHRS and CDR2 YFSETQ. This chain's CDR3 is CASSFKGLRSNQPQHF.

This chain connects TRBV5-1 to TRBJ2-3; TCRdb's D gene call, TRBD1, goes unchecked for lack of DNA. The CDR3 totals 14 residues. Germline assignment: CDR1 SGHRS and CDR2 YFSETQ. CDR3 protein: CASRVAGEGGLQYF. Filled out from reference TRBV5-1 and TRBJ2-3, the complete variable domain reads KAGVTQTPRYLIKTRGQQVTLSCSPISGHRSVSWYQQTPGQGLQFLFEYFSETQRNKGNFPGRFSGRQFSNSRSEMNVSTLELGDSALYLCASRVAGEGGLQYFGPGTRLTVL.

The rearrangement links TRBV4-1 to TRBJ1-1. This CDR3 is 12 amino acids long. Germline V gene sequence: CDR1 MGHRA, CDR2 YSYEKL. CDR3 residues: CASLGWRTEAFF.

The chain is built from TRBV7-2 and TRBJ2-3. The CDR3 is 16 amino acids. Per germline, CDR1 SGHTA and CDR2 FQGNSA. This chain's CDR3 is CASSLALRSYTDTQYF.

J is TRBJ1-6 and V is TRBV20-1. Germline CDR1 and CDR2: DFQATT and SNEGSKA (reference sequence). The CDR3 consists of 13 residues. CDR3 protein: CSASPKPNSPLHF.

V usage is TRBV19 and J usage is TRBJ2-1. The CDR3 extends over 16 amino acids. From germline, CDR1 is LNHDA and CDR2 SQIVND (reference sequence). CDR3 region: CASSIRRPNSYNEQFF.